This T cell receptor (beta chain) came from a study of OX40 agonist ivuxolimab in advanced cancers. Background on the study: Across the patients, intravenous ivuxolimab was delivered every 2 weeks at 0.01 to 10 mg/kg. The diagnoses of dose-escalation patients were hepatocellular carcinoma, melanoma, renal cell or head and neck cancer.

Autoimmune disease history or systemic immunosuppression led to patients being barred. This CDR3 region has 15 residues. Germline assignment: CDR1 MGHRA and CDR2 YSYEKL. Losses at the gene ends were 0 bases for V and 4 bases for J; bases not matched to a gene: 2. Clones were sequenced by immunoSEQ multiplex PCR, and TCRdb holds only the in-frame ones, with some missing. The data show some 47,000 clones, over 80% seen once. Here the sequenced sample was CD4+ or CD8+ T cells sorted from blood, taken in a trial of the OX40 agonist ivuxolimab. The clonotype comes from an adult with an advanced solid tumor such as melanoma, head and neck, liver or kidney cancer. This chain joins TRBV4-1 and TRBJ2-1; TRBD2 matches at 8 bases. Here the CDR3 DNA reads TGCGCCAGCAGCCAAGATACTAGCGGATACAATGAGCAGTTCTTC. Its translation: CASSQDTSGYNEQFF.